The text below deals with one T cell receptor beta chain. No antigen is known for it. An end of the junction does not agree with germline; a read error may underlie this. The data were obtained in a study of tumor-infiltrating lymphocytes in primary liver carcinoma. Researchers generated TCR beta cDNA from approximately 0.55 ug of total RNA, relying on a constant-region primer. Amplification in three nested multiplex PCR rounds with slightly modified ARM-PCR gave rise to TCR beta libraries. TRBV1-TRBV30 forward primers paired with a C-beta reverse primer drove the first two PCR rounds, about 9 cycles each. TCRdb reprocessed the multiplex PCR reads via MiXCR and lists one record per CDR3 protein. This sample has a few hundred thousand distinct CDR3 sequences, with approximately 54% found just once. The authors took blood RNA from unsorted whole blood and also extracted germline DNA. The study, taken as a whole, reports: Compared with tumor region pairs, tumor-adjacent and tumor-blood pairs overlapped less.

The germline V gene has CDR1 LGHNA and CDR2 YNFKEQ. The CDR3 length is 15 residues. V is TRBV4-2 and J is TRBJ2-2; tentatively, D is TRBD1 (6 bases). This receptor was taken from a woman aged 25 to 39 with primary liver carcinoma and hepatitis B virus infection. The sample was peripheral blood. The CDR3 nucleotides are TGTGCCAGCAGCGACGGACAGAAGAACATCGGGGAGCTGTTTTTT. Translated, it gives CASSDGQKNIGELFF.